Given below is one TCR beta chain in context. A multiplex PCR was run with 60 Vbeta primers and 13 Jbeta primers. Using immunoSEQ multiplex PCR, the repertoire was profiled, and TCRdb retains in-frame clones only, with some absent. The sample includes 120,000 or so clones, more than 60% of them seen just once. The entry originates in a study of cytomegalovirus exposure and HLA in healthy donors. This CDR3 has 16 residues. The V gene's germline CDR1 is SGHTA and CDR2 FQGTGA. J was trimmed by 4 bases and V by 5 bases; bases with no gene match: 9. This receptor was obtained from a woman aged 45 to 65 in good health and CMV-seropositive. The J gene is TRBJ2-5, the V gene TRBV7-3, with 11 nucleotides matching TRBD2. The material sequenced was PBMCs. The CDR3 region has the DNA TGTGCCAGCAGCCAAACCATAGCGGGGGGGCGAGAGACCCAGTACTTC. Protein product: CASSQTIAGGRETQYF.